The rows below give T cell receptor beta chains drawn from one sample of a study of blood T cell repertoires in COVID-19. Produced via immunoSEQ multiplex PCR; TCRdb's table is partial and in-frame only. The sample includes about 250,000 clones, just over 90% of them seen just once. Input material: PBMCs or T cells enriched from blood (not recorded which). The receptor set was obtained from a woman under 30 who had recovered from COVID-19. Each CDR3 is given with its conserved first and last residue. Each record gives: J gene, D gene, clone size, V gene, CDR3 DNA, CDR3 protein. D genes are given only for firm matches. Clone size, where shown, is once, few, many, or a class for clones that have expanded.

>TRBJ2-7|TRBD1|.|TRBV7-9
TGTGCCAGCAGCAAATACGGACAGGGAAGAACCTACGAGCAGTACTTC
CASSKYGQGRTYEQYF
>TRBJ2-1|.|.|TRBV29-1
TGCAGCGTTGAAGCGCGGGTAGCGGAGCAGTTCTTC
CSVEARVAEQFF
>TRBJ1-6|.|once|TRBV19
TGTGCCAGTAAGCAGTCAGACACTTCACCCCTCCACTTT
CASKQSDTSPLHF
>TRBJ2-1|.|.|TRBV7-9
TGTGCCAGCATCCTAGGACAGAACCCTTACAATGAGCAGTTCTTC
CASILGQNPYNEQFF
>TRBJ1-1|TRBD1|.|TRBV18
TGTGCCAGCTCAGCTACGACAGGGGTAGGTTACACTGAAGCTTTCTTT
CASSATTGVGYTEAFF
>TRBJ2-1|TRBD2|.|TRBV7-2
TGTGCCAGCAGCTTAGTGGGCGGGGGCTCCTACAATGAGCAGTTCTTC
CASSLVGGGSYNEQFF
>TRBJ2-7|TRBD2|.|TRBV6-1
TGTGCCAGCAGTGACAGACTAGCGGAATCACTTCTGACCTACGAGCAGTACTTC
CASSDRLAESLLTYEQYF
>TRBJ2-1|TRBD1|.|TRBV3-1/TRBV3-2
TGTGCCAGCAGCCACACGAGGACAGGGGGGAATGAGCAGTTCTTC
CASSHTRTGGNEQFF
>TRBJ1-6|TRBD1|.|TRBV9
TGTGCCAGCAGCCCGTGGACAGGGAATTCACCCCTCCACTTT
CASSPWTGNSPLHF
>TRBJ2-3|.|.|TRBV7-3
TGTGCCAGCAGCTTAACGTCCAGCGGCAGCACAGATACGCAGTATTTT
CASSLTSSGSTDTQYF
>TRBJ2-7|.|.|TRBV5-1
TGCGCCAGCAGCTCGTCCTACGAGCAGTACTTC
CASSSSYEQYF
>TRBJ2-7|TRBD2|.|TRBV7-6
TGTGCCAGCAGCTTTAGCGGGGGGACGACCTACGAGCAGTACTTC
CASSFSGGTTYEQYF
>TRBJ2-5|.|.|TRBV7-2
TGTGCCAGCAGCTTTGGACAACAAGAGACCCAGTACTTC
CASSFGQQETQYF
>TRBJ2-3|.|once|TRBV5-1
TGCGCCAGCAGCCCCGGCCGGGACTCGCAAATAGATACGCAGTATTTT
CASSPGRDSQIDTQYF
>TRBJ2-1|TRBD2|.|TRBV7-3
TGTGCCAGCAGCTTAGCGTCCGGACTAGCGGGGCCCCACAATGAGCAGTTCTTC
CASSLASGLAGPHNEQFF
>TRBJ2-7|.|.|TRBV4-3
TGCGCCAGCAGCCCCCGGGCCAGGGACGAGCAGTACTTC
CASSPRARDEQYF
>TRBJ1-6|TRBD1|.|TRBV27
TGTGCCAGCAGTTTATCACCCTTTGGACAGGGCGGTTATAATTCACCCCTCCACTTT
CASSLSPFGQGGYNSPLHF
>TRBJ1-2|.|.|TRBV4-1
TGCGCCAGCAGCCAAGTTGGTGGGGGCCCCCACCTAGGAGGCTATGGCTACACCTTC
CASSQVGGGPHLGGYGYTF
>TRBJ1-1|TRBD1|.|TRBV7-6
TGTGCCAGCAGCTTAGTGAGACAGGGGAACACTGAAGCTTTCTTT
CASSLVRQGNTEAFF
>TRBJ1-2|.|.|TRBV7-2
TGTGCCAGCAGCCCCGCATCTGCAGGGGTCTTCGGCTATGGCTACACCTTC
CASSPASAGVFGYGYTF
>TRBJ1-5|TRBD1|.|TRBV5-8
TGTGCCAGCAGCTTAGACAGGGATGTTCAGCCCCAGCATTTT
CASSLDRDVQPQHF
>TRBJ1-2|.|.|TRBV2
TGTGCCAGCAGTGAAGTGCAGGGTATAACCTTC
CASSEVQGITF
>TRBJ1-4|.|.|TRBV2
TGTGCCAGCACTGCCGACAGGCTTCACGATGAGAAACTGTTTTTT
CASTADRLHDEKLFF
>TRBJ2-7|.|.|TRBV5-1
TGCGCCAGCAGCTCGGGGGTAGGACGGTTCTACGAGCAGTACTTC
CASSSGVGRFYEQYF
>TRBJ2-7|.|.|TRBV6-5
TGTGCCAGCAGTTACGGTGGCCCAGGTTTTACCTACGAGCAGTACTTC
CASSYGGPGFTYEQYF
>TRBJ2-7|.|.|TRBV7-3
TGTGCCAGCAGCTTAAAGGACTTGAGGCAGTACTTC
CASSLKDLRQYF
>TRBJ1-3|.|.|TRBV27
TGTGCCAGCAGCCTTAGTCGTCCGGGTCACTCTGGAAACACCATATATTTT
CASSLSRPGHSGNTIYF
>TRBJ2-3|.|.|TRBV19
TGTGCCAGTAGTATTGACAGTGGCACAGATACGCAGTATTTT
CASSIDSGTDTQYF
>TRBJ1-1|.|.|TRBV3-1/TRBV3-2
TGTGCCAGCAGCCCCTCGAGGATGAACACTGAAGCTTTCTTT
CASSPSRMNTEAFF
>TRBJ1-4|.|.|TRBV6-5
TGTGCCAGCAGGGGCACTAATGAAAAACTGTTTTTT
CASRGTNEKLFF
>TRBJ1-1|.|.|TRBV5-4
TGTGCCAGCAGCTTGTTGGGAGGGGAGGACACTGAAGCTTTCTTT
CASSLLGGEDTEAFF
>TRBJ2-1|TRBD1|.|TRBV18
TGTGCCAGCTCACCCGACAGGGGGCTTCGCAATGAGCAGTTCTTC
CASSPDRGLRNEQFF
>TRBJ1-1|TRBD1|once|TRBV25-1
TGTGCCAGCAGTGAATTCGGGACAGAAGAAGCTTTCTTT
CASSEFGTEEAFF
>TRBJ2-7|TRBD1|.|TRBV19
TGTGCCAGTAGTCCGGGACAGGGAACCTACGAGCAGTACTTC
CASSPGQGTYEQYF
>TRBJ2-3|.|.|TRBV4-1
TGCGCCAGCACGACCCGGGACACAGAAAGCACAGATACGCAGTATTTT
CASTTRDTESTDTQYF
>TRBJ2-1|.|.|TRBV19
TGTGCCAGTAGTATAGATGTAGGGGTCAATGAGCAGTTCTTC
CASSIDVGVNEQFF
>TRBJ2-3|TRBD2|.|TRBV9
TGTGCCAGCAGCGTAGGTGGTAGCGGGAGATCAGATACGCAGTATTTT
CASSVGGSGRSDTQYF
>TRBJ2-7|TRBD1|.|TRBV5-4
TGTGCCAGCAGCGGCCGGGACAGGGCCTACGAGCAGTACTTC
CASSGRDRAYEQYF
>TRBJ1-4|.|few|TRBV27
TGTGCCAGCAGACAGCTTAGTCATAATGAAAAACTGTTTTTT
CASRQLSHNEKLFF
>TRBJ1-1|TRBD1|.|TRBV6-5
TGTGCCAGCACCAACAGGGGTAATTTAGGCACTGAAGCTTTCTTT
CASTNRGNLGTEAFF
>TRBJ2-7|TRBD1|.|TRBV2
TGTGCCAGCAGGTATGGGACAGGCCAAGAAGGCGAGCAGTACTTC
CASRYGTGQEGEQYF
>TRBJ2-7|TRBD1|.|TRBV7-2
TGTGCCAGCAGCTTTCGGACAGGGGAATACGAGCAGTACTTC
CASSFRTGEYEQYF
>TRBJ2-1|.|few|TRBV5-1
TGCGCCAGCAGCCTCACTACTAGCCCCACAATCTACAATGAGCAGTTCTTC
CASSLTTSPTIYNEQFF
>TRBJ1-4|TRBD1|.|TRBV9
TGTGCCAGCAGCGTAGGAACAGGGGGAGGAACTAATGAAAAACTGTTTTTT
CASSVGTGGGTNEKLFF
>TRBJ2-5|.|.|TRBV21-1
TGTGCCAGCAGCAAAGGGCCGGGTGAGACCCAGTACTTC
CASSKGPGETQYF